Below are 6 T cell receptor beta chains sequenced from a single sample in a study of blood T cell repertoires in COVID-19 (dated by TCRdb to 2019 to 2021). Libraries were made using the immunoSEQ multiplex PCR assay. Here the immuneACCESS table is served through TCRdb, limited to in-frame sequences with V and J called. Missing clones are a known gap in these copies; in checked studies unresolved V genes cover under half, and the rest lacks a known reason. This sample comprises approximately 380,000 clones, approximately 89% of them detected only once. Jointly, the top ten make up about 0.9% of the sample. Sequences were obtained from PBMCs or T cells enriched from blood (not recorded which). These receptors were obtained from a woman between 40 and 50 years old who had been exposed to COVID-19.

The CDR3 loop is CASSSRTGNSGNTIYF. In DNA, the CDR3 is TGTGCCAGCAGCTCTCGGACGGGAAACTCTGGAAACACCATATATTTT. The genes are TRBV5-6 and TRBJ1-3; D not certain. This CDR3 has 16 amino acids. The germline V and J ends were trimmed by 3 bases and 0 bases, with 13 bases remaining between them. Per the germline V gene, CDR1 is SGHDT and CDR2 is YYEEEE.

The rearrangement uses TRBV7-9 and TRBJ2-1, with 10 bases lining up with TRBD2. The germline V gene has CDR1 SEHNR and CDR2 FQNEAQ (reference sequence). V shed 2 bases, J shed 5 bases, and the junction held 9 bases outside the gene matches. The CDR3 sequence is 17 residues long. The CDR3 region is CASSLSAGGTKDNEQFF. The CDR3 DNA sequence: TGTGCCAGCAGCTTATCAGCGGGAGGGACCAAAGACAATGAGCAGTTCTTC. Supplemented by reference TRBV7-9 and TRBJ2-1, the full variable domain reads DTGVSQNPRHKITKRGQNVTFRCDPISEHNRLYWYRQTLGQGPEFLTYFQNEAQLEKSRLLSDRFSAERPKGSFSTLEIQRTEQGDSAMYLCASSLSAGGTKDNEQFFGPGTRLTVL.

The chain has TRBV5-5 and TRBJ1-1; D not resolved. From germline, CDR1 is SGHKS and CDR2 YYEKEE (reference sequence). The CDR3 length is 14 residues. Trimming left V 2 bases short and J 7 bases short, with 15 bases between. The CDR3 loop reads CASSLRTERVEAFF. CDR3 in DNA: TGTGCCAGCAGCTTACGTACAGAGAGGGTTGAAGCTTTCTTT.

The chain uses TRBV15 and TRBJ1-1; 11 bases agree with TRBD1. This CDR3 is 15 amino acids long. V was pared by 0 bases and J by 4 bases, with 1 base of the junction left unmatched. Germline CDR1 reads LNHNV; CDR2 reads YYDKDF (reference sequence). The CDR3 spells CATSRDGTGGTEAFF. DNA for the CDR3: TGTGCCACCAGCAGAGACGGGACAGGGGGCACTGAAGCTTTCTTT.

The J gene is TRBJ2-3, the V gene TRBV5-1; TRBD2 matches at 7 bases. V shed 0 bases and J 1 base; nucleotides not matched to a gene: 5. Germline loops: CDR1 SGHRS, CDR2 YFSETQ. The CDR3 covers 16 residues. This CDR3 reads CASSLVGGGGTDTQYF. For the CDR3, the DNA is TGCGCCAGCAGCTTGGTTGGCGGGGGAGGCACAGATACGCAGTATTTT.

The rearrangement links TRBV25-1 to TRBJ2-1; tentative D call: TRBD2 (5 bases). The V end lost 5 bases, the J end lost 10 bases, and 18 bases lay between the germline ends. This CDR3 has 14 residues. Germline lookup yields CDR1 MGHDK and CDR2 SYGVNS. Here the CDR3 reads CASSTSAPGGEQFF. The CDR3 bases are TGTGCCAGCAGTACTAGTGCCCCGGGCGGAGAGCAGTTCTTC.